These T cell receptor beta chains were read from a single sample in a study of identical twins. From the 5' RACE reads, TCRdb called clonotypes with MiXCR, one entry per CDR3 protein. The repertoire consists of roughly 290,000 distinct CDR3 sequences, with around 8.8% occurring once and the leading ten covering roughly 2%. In addition, the sample was reused for a study of yellow fever vaccine responses in identical twins.

The sequencing input was memory (CD45RO+) T cells sorted from blood. These receptors were taken from a woman younger than 30 in good health. Each CDR3 is given with its conserved first and last residue. The order of the fields is D gene, J gene, clone size, V gene, CDR3 DNA, CDR3 protein. D genes are given only for firm matches. Clone size appears in some rows only: once, few, many, or a class for an expanded clone.

- | TRBJ1-1 | many | TRBV12-3/TRBV12-4 | TGTGCCAGCACCACAAACACTGAAGCTTTCTTT | CASTTNTEAFF
TRBD1 | TRBJ1-6 | - | TRBV10-3 | TGTGCCATCAGTCCAGGGCCGGACAGGGTTGATTCACCCCTCCACTTT | CAISPGPDRVDSPLHF
- | TRBJ2-5 | few | TRBV2 | TGTGCCAGCAGGGCACGGGAGACCCAGTACTTC | CASRARETQYF
- | TRBJ1-3 | few | TRBV7-2 | TGTGCCAGCAGCTTCCAGCCAGGGTGGGGAAACACCATATATTTT | CASSFQPGWGNTIYF
TRBD2 | TRBJ2-1 | few | TRBV6-1 | TGTGCCAGCAGTCCTTGGACTAGCGGGAGTTTTGAGCAGTTCTTC | CASSPWTSGSFEQFF
TRBD1 | TRBJ2-5 | few | TRBV3-1 | TGTGCCAGCAGCCAAAGGGAAGAGAGGGACAGGGCGGCAGAGACCCAGTACTTC | CASSQREERDRAAETQYF
- | TRBJ2-3 | many | TRBV12-3/TRBV12-4 | TGTGCCAGCCCCCAAAGCACAGATACGCAGTATTTT | CASPQSTDTQYF
- | TRBJ1-1 | - | TRBV29-1 | TGCAGCGTGGCCGAACAGGGTCCCCAAGCTTTCTTT | CSVAEQGPQAFF
- | TRBJ1-3 | - | TRBV4-1 | TGCGCCAGCAGCCAAGACGGGGGGGCTGGAAACACCATATATTTT | CASSQDGGAGNTIYF
- | TRBJ1-1 | many | TRBV3-1 | TGTGCCAGCAGCCAAGAGGTAGGGTTAGTGAACACTGAAGCTTTCTTT | CASSQEVGLVNTEAFF
- | TRBJ1-1 | few | TRBV5-1 | TGCGCCAGCAGACGGGACACAACGAACACTGAAGCTTTCTTT | CASRRDTTNTEAFF
TRBD1 | TRBJ1-3 | few | TRBV12-3/TRBV12-4 | TGTGCCAGCAGTCCCAGTACAGGGGGACTGAGCTCTGGAAACACCATATATTTT | CASSPSTGGLSSGNTIYF
- | TRBJ1-5 | many | TRBV27 | TGTGCCAGCAGTTTATCAAACGTAGGTGGGGAGCCCCAGCATTTT | CASSLSNVGGEPQHF
- | TRBJ1-3 | many | TRBV7-9 | TGTGCCAGCAGCCCCATCTCTGGAAACACCATATATTTT | CASSPISGNTIYF
- | TRBJ1-5 | - | TRBV5-5 | TGTGCCAGCAGCGAGACTAATCAGCCCCAGCATTTT | CASSETNQPQHF
TRBD2 | TRBJ2-1 | - | TRBV24-1 | TGTGCCACCAGCCTAGCGGGGGGCCTAGGGCAGTTCTTC | CATSLAGGLGQFF
TRBD2 | TRBJ2-1 | few | TRBV7-9 | TGTGCCAGCAGCTTAGTAACTAGCGGGGAAATGAATGAGCAGTTCTTC | CASSLVTSGEMNEQFF
TRBD2 | TRBJ2-1 | - | TRBV28 | TGTGCCAGCAGCCGAAGACTAGCGGGAGTCAATGAGCAGTTCTTC | CASSRRLAGVNEQFF
TRBD1 | TRBJ1-1 | few | TRBV29-1 | TGCAGCGTTTGGGGGGGAACAGGGGGATACACTGAAGCTTTCTTT | CSVWGGTGGYTEAFF
- | TRBJ1-4 | few | TRBV20-1 | TGCAGTGCTAGAGATTTAGTAGGGTTTGGTGCAACTAATGAAAAACTGTTTTTT | CSARDLVGFGATNEKLFF
TRBD1 | TRBJ2-7 | few | TRBV6-1 | TGTGCCAGCAGACCCGGGACAGGGTACGAGCAGTACTTC | CASRPGTGYEQYF
- | TRBJ1-5 | many | TRBV24-1 | TGTGCCACCAGTGGGGGGATAAATAGCAATCAGCCCCAGCATTTT | CATSGGINSNQPQHF
- | TRBJ1-1 | many | TRBV12-3/TRBV12-4 | TGTGCCAGCAGTTTAGCGGTCTACACTGAAGCTTTCTTT | CASSLAVYTEAFF
- | TRBJ2-1 | - | TRBV5-1 | TGCGCCAGCAGCCCCGGAGGGAGTGGCTCCTACAATGAGCAGTTCTTC | CASSPGGSGSYNEQFF
- | TRBJ2-2 | many | TRBV5-1 | TGCGCCAGCAGCTTGGCCTACGCTTCCACCGGGGAGCTGTTTTTT | CASSLAYASTGELFF
- | TRBJ2-2 | many | TRBV5-1 | TGCGCCAGCAGCTTGGACAACACCGGGGAGCTGTTTTTT | CASSLDNTGELFF
- | TRBJ2-1 | few | TRBV6-1 | TGTGCCAGCAGTGAACCAGGGGGGAACTACAATGAGCAGTTCTTC | CASSEPGGNYNEQFF
- | TRBJ1-5 | few | TRBV12-3/TRBV12-4 | TGTGCCAGCAGCCAACCTCAGGGGCCCCAGCATTTT | CASSQPQGPQHF
- | TRBJ2-1 | - | TRBV6-5 | TGTGCCAGCAGTTACTCGGGCACGAGCCGTGCGAATGAGCAGTTCTTC | CASSYSGTSRANEQFF
TRBD2 | TRBJ2-1 | many | TRBV29-1 | TGCAGCGTTGATCAGGCGGGAGTTGGTGAGCAGTTCTTC | CSVDQAGVGEQFF
TRBD2 | TRBJ2-1 | few | TRBV9 | TGTGCCAGCAGCGGTACGGGACTAGCGGGAGTAGAGCAGTTCTTC | CASSGTGLAGVEQFF
TRBD1 | TRBJ2-2 | many | TRBV29-1 | TGCAGCGTTGAAGGCCAGGGGGCCGGGGAGCTGTTTTTT | CSVEGQGAGELFF
TRBD2 | TRBJ2-3 | few | TRBV29-1 | TGCAGCGTTGAGGCTAGCGGCCCCCCCGATACGCAGTATTTT | CSVEASGPPDTQYF
- | TRBJ2-2 | - | TRBV6-5 | TGTGCCAGCAGTTACTCGAGGGCAGGGGGAGGGACCGGGGAGCTGTTTTTT | CASSYSRAGGGTGELFF
TRBD1 | TRBJ1-2 | many | TRBV7-9 | TGTGCCAGCAGCTTGGAAGGACAGGGGGCTGGAGGCTACACCTTC | CASSLEGQGAGGYTF
TRBD2 | TRBJ2-1 | few | TRBV28 | TGTGCCAGCAAAAGAGCGGGAGGTAACAATGAGCAGTTCTTC | CASKRAGGNNEQFF
- | TRBJ2-5 | few | TRBV20-1 | TGCAGTGGTGTCAAACAAGAGACCCAGTACTTC | CSGVKQETQYF
TRBD1 | TRBJ2-5 | - | TRBV2 | TGTGCCAGCAGACTCGACAGGGGTTGGCTAGAGACCCAGTACTTC | CASRLDRGWLETQYF
TRBD2 | TRBJ2-1 | many | TRBV4-2 | TGTGCCAGCAGCCAAAGCGGTGAGCTAGCGGGGGGAAATGAGCAGTTCTTC | CASSQSGELAGGNEQFF
- | TRBJ1-3 | few | TRBV3-1 | TGTGCCAGCAGCCACGGGCCCCGGGTATCTGGAAACACCATATATTTT | CASSHGPRVSGNTIYF
- | TRBJ1-2 | - | TRBV20-1 | TGCAGTGTGGGGGGGTTCGATGGCTACACCTTC | CSVGGFDGYTF
TRBD1 | TRBJ1-4 | - | TRBV25-1 | TGTGCCAGCAGTGACAGGGGACAGAATGAAAAACTGTTTTTT | CASSDRGQNEKLFF